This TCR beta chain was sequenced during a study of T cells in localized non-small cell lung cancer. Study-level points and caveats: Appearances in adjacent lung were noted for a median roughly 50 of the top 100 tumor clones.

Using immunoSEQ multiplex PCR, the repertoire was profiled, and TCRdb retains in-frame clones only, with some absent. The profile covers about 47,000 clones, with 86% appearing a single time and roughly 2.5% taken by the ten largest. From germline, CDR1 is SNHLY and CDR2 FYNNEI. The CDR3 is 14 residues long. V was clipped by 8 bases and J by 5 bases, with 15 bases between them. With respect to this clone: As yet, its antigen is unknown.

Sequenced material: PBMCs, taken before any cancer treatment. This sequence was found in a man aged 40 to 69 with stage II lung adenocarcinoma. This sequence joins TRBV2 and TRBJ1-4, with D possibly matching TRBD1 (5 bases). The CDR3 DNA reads TGTGCCAGCCTTCCTGGGACTGAGAATGAAAAACTGTTTTTT. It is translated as CASLPGTENEKLFF.